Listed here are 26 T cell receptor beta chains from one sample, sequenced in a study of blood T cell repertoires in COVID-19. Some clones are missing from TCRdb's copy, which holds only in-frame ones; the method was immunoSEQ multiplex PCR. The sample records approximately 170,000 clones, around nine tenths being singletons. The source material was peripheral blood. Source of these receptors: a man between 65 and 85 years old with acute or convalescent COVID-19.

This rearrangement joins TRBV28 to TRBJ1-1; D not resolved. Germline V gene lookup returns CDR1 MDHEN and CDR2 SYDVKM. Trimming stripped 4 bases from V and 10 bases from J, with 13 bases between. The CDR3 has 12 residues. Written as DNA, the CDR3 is TGTGCCAGCAGTTCAGGTGCCCTCGGAGCTTTCTTT. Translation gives CASSSGALGAFF.

The CDR3 spells CAIGTSGGFYNEQFF. The CDR3 region has the DNA TGTGCCATCGGGACTAGCGGGGGTTTCTACAATGAGCAGTTCTTC. The chain is built from TRBV10-3 and TRBJ2-1, with 14 positions matching TRBD2. V lost 8 bases, J lost 3 bases, and 3 bases stayed unmatched. The V gene's germline CDR1 is ENHRY and CDR2 SYGVKD. CDR3 length equals 15 residues.

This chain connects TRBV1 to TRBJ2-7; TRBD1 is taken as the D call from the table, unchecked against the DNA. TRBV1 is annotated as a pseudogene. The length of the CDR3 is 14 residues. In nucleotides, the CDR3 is TGCACCAGCAGCCAAGACAGGAAAAACTACGAGCAGTACTTC. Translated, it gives CTSSQDRKNYEQYF.

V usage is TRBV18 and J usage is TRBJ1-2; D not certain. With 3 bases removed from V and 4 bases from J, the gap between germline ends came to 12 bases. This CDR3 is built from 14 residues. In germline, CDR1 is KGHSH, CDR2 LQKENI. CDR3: CASSPPSSSYGYTF. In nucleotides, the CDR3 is TGTGCCAGCTCACCTCCGTCGTCCTCCTATGGCTACACCTTC.

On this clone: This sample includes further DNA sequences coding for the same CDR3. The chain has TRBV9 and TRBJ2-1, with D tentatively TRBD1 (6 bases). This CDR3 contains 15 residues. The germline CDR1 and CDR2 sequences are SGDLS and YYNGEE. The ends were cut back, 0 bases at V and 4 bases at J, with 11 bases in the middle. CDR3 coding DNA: TGTGCCAGCAGCGTAGGTGGGGGCAGGTACAATGAGCAGTTCTTC. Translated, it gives CASSVGGGRYNEQFF.

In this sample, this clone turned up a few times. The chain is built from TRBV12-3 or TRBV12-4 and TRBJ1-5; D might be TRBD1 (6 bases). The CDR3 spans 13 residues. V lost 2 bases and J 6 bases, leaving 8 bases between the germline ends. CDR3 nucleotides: TGTGCCAGCAGTTTAACAGGGAGTCAGCCCCAGCATTTT. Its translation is CASSLTGSQPQHF.

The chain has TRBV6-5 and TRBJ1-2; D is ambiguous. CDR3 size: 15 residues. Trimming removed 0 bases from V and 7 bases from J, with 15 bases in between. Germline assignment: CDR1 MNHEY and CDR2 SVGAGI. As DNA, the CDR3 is TGTGCCAGCAGTTACTCGATGGTTCCGGGTTTTGGCTACACCTTC. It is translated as CASSYSMVPGFGYTF.

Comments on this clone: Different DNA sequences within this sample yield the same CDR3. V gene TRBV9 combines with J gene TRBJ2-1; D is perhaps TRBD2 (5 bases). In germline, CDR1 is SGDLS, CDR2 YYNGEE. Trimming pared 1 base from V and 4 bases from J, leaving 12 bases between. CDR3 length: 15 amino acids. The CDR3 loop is CASSVTGGPYNEQFF. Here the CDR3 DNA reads TGTGCCAGCAGCGTAACGGGCGGGCCTTACAATGAGCAGTTCTTC.

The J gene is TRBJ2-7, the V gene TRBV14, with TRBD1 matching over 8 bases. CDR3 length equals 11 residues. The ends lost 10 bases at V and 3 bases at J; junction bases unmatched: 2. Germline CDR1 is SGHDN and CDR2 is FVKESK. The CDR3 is CATGQVYEQYF. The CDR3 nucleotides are TGTGCCACGGGACAGGTCTACGAGCAGTACTTC.

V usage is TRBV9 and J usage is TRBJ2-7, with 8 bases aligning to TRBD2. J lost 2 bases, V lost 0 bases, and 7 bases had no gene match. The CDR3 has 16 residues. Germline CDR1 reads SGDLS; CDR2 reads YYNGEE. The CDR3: CASSVGGAGGTYEQYF. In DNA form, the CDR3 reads TGTGCCAGCAGCGTAGGTGGGGCGGGAGGAACCTACGAGCAGTACTTC.

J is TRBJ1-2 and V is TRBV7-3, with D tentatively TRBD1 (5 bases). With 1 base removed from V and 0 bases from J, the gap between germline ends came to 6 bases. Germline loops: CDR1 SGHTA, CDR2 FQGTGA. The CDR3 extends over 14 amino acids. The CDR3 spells CASSLRQTNYGYTF. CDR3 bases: TGTGCCAGCAGCTTAAGACAGACTAACTATGGCTACACCTTC. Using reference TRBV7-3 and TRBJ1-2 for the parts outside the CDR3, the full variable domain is GAGVSQTPSNKVTEKGKYVELRCDPISGHTALYWYRQSLGQGPEFLIYFQGTGAADDSGLPNDRFFAVRPEGSVSTLKIQRTERGDSAVYLCASSLRQTNYGYTFGSGTRLTVV.

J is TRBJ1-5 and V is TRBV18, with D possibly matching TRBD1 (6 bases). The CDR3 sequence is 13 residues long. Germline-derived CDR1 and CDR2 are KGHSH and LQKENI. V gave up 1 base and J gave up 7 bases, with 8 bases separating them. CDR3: CASSPHRDQPQHF. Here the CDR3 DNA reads TGTGCCAGCTCACCACACAGGGACCAGCCCCAGCATTTT. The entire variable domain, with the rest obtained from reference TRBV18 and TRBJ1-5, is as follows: NAGVMQNPRHLVRRRGQEARLRCSPMKGHSHVYWYRQLPEEGLKFMVYLQKENIIDESGMPKERFSAEFPKEGPSILRIQQVVRGDSAAYFCASSPHRDQPQHFGDGTRLSIL.

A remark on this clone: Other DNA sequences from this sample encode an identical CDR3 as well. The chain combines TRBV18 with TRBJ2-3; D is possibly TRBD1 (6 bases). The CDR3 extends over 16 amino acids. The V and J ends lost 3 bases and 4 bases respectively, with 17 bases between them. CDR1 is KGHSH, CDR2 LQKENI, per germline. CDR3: CASSPEIQKGADTQYF. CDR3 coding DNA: TGTGCCAGCTCACCGGAAATCCAAAAGGGGGCAGATACGCAGTATTTT.

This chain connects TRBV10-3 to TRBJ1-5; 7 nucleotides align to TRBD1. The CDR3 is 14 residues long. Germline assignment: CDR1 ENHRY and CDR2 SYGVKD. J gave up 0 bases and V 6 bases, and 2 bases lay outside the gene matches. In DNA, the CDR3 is TGTGCCATCAGCGGGACAGCTAGCAATCAGCCCCAGCATTTT. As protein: CAISGTASNQPQHF.

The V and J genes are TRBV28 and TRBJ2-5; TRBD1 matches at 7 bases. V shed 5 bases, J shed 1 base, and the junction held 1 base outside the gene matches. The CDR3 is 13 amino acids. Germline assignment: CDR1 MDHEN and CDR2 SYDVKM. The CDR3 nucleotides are TGTGCCAGCAGTGCAGGGGGCCAAGAGACCCAGTACTTC. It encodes CASSAGGQETQYF.

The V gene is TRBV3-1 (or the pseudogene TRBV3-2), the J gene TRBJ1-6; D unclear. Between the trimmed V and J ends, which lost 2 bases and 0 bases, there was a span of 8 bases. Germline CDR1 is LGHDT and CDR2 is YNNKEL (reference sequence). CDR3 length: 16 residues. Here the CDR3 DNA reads TGTGCCAGCAGCCAACCGGGAAGCTCCTATAATTCACCCCTCCACTTT. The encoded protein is CASSQPGSSYNSPLHF.

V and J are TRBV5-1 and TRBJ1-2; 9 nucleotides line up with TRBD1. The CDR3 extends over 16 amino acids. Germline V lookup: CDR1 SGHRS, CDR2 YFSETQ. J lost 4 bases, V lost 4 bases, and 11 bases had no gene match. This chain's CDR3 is CASSPTPGQGGYGYTF. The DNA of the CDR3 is TGCGCCAGCAGCCCGACCCCGGGACAGGGAGGCTATGGCTACACCTTC.

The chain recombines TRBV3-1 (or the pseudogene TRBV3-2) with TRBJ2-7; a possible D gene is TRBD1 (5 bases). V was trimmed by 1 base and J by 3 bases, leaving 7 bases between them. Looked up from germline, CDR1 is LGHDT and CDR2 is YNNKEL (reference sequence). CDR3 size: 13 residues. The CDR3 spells CASSQGGIYEQYF. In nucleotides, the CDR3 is TGTGCCAGCAGCCAAGGGGGCATCTACGAGCAGTACTTC.

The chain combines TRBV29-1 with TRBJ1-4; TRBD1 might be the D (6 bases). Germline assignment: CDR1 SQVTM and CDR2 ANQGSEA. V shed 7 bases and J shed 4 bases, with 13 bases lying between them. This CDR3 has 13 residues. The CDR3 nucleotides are TGCAGCGCTGGCCGGACAGTTAATGAAAAACTGTTTTTT. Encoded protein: CSAGRTVNEKLFF.

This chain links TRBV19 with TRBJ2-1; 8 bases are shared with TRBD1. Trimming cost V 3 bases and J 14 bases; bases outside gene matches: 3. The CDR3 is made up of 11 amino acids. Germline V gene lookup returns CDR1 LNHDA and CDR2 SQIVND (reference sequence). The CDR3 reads CASSMDREEFF. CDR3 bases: TGTGCCAGTAGTATGGACAGGGAGGAGTTCTTC. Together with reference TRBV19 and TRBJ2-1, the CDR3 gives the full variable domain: DGGITQSPKYLFRKEGQNVTLSCEQNLNHDAMYWYRQDPGQGLRLIYYSQIVNDFQKGDIAEGYSVSREKKESFPLTVTSAQKNPTAFYLCASSMDREEFFGPGTRLTVL.

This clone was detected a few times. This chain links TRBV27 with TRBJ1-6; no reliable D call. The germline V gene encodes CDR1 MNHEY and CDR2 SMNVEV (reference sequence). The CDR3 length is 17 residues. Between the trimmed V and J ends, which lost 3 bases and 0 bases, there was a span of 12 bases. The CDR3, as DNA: TGTGCCAGCAGTTTGCGGGCTACGAGCTCCTATAATTCACCCCTCCACTTT. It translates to CASSLRATSSYNSPLHF.

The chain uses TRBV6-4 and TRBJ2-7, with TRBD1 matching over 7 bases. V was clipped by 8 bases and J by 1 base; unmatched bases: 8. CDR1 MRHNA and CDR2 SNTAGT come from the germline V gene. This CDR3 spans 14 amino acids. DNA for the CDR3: TGTGCCAGCGCCCGGGACAGCCAATCCTACGAGCAGTACTTC. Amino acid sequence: CASARDSQSYEQYF.

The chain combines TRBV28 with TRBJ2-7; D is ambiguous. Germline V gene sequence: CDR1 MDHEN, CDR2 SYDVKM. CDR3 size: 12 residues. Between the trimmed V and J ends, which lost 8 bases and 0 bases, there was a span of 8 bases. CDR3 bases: TGTGCCAGCCATCGGAGCTCCTACGAGCAGTACTTC. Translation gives CASHRSSYEQYF.

CDR3 sequence reads: CASSLSGPDTQYF. Here the CDR3 DNA reads TGCGCCAGCAGCTTGAGTGGCCCAGATACGCAGTATTTT. The J gene is TRBJ2-3, the V gene TRBV5-1; D remains unclear. Germline V CDR1 and CDR2: SGHRS, YFSETQ. The CDR3 is 13 amino acids. The ends were cut back, 1 base at V and 4 bases at J, with 7 bases in the middle.

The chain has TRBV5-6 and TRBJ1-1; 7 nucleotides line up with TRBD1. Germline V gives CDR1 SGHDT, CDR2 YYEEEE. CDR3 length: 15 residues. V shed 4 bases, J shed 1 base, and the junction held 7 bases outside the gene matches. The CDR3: CASSQYRGGNTEAFF. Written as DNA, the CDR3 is TGTGCCAGCAGCCAATACAGGGGAGGGAACACTGAAGCTTTCTTT.

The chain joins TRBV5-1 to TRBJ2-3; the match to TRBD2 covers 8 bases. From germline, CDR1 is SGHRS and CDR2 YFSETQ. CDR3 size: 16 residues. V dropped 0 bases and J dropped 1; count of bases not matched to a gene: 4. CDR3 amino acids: CASSLAGTRGTDTQYF. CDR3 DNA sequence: TGCGCCAGCAGCTTGGCCGGGACTAGGGGCACAGATACGCAGTATTTT.